The rows below give T cell receptor beta chains drawn from one sample of a study of regulatory T cells in long-lasting Graves disease. TCRdb redid the calling of the multiplex PCR reads with MiXCR, one entry per CDR3 protein. Of around 450,000 distinct CDR3 sequences listed, around a fifth are singletons. Source: peripheral blood mononuclear cells (PBMCs), taken when the disease was refractory, from a patient treated with antithyroid drugs. The receptors were gathered from a female donor with Graves disease. CDR3s include the opening cysteine and the closing phenylalanine or tryptophan. The D gene is left open where the match is weak. Only some rows state a clone size, as once, few, many or a class for expanded clones.

V	D	size	length	J	CDR3	DNA
TRBV12-3/TRBV12-4	-	many	13	TRBJ2-1	CASAGTSYNEQFF	TGTGCCAGCGCAGGGACGTCCTACAATGAGCAGTTCTTC
TRBV4-1	-	-	18	TRBJ2-5	CASSRPTSLASGAETQYF	TGCGCCAGCAGCCGCCCGACCTCTCTAGCGTCTGGTGCGGAGACCCAGTACTTC
TRBV20-1	TRBD2	few	14	TRBJ2-7	CSARLALAAYEQYF	TGCAGTGCTAGACTAGCACTAGCGGCCTACGAGCAGTACTTC
TRBV19	-	-	13	TRBJ2-5	CASSINGQETQYF	TGTGCCAGTAGTATAAACGGTCAAGAGACCCAGTACTTC
TRBV20-1	TRBD1	-	16	TRBJ2-1	CSTASLGQGSGDEQFF	TGCAGTACCGCATCCCTGGGACAGGGATCGGGAGATGAACAGTTCTTC
TRBV27	-	-	14	TRBJ2-2	CASSLISNTGELFF	TGTGCCAGCAGTCTCATCTCGAACACCGGGGAGCTGTTTTTT
TRBV2	TRBD1	many	14	TRBJ1-1	CASSRTGPNTEAFF	TGTGCCAGCAGTCGGACAGGGCCGAACACTGAAGCTTTCTTT
TRBV28	-	few	17	TRBJ2-6	CASSTGVWVSGANVLTF	TGTGCCAGCAGTACAGGCGTCTGGGTGTCCGGGGCCAACGTCCTGACTTTC
TRBV10-3	-	few	16	TRBJ1-1	CAISEHLKGENTEAFF	TGTGCCATCAGTGAACACCTTAAGGGAGAGAACACTGAAGCTTTCTTT
TRBV24-1	-	-	15	TRBJ1-2	CATSGSRPLDSRYTF	TGTGCCACCAGTGGTTCCCGACCGCTAGACAGTCGCTACACCTTC
TRBV20-1	-	many	15	TRBJ1-4	CSASVHWDYNEKLFF	TGCAGTGCTAGCGTCCATTGGGACTATAATGAAAAACTGTTTTTT
TRBV6-2/TRBV6-3	-	many	14	TRBJ2-7	CASRTGLGANEQYF	TGTGCCAGCCGGACAGGACTAGGAGCCAACGAGCAGTACTTC
TRBV12-3/TRBV12-4	-	many	12	TRBJ1-5	CASQRTDQPQHF	TGTGCCAGCCAGAGAACTGATCAGCCCCAGCATTTT
TRBV20-1	-	-	14	TRBJ2-1	CSARLDLTYNEQFF	TGCAGTGCCAGACTGGACCTAACCTACAATGAGCAGTTCTTC
TRBV11-3	-	-	15	TRBJ2-1	CASSWGGRETNEQFF	TGTGCCAGCAGCTGGGGGGGGCGGGAAACCAATGAGCAGTTCTTC
TRBV6-1	-	many	12	TRBJ2-5	CASTGTQETQYF	TGTGCCAGCACAGGTACCCAAGAGACCCAGTACTTC
TRBV4-1	TRBD1	-	17	TRBJ1-5	CASSPGPTNRGGQPQHF	TGCGCCAGCAGCCCAGGGCCTACGAACAGGGGAGGTCAGCCCCAGCATTTT
TRBV28	TRBD1	-	14	TRBJ2-1	CASTWGTGENEQFF	TGTGCCAGCACCTGGGGGACAGGGGAGAATGAGCAGTTCTTC
TRBV9	-	few	14	TRBJ2-3	CASSVDWLTDTQYF	TGTGCCAGCAGCGTCGACTGGCTAACAGATACGCAGTATTTT
TRBV12-3/TRBV12-4	-	many	13	TRBJ1-1	CASIMGGFSEAFF	TGTGCCAGCATTATGGGGGGTTTTTCTGAAGCTTTCTTT
TRBV3-1	-	few	16	TRBJ2-7	CASSTRQGTYPKEQYF	TGTGCCAGCAGCACCCGCCAGGGGACGTATCCTAAGGAGCAGTACTTC
TRBV7-9	-	-	15	TRBJ1-1	CASSPRTIKNTEAFF	TGTGCCAGCAGCCCCCGTACAATTAAGAACACTGAAGCTTTCTTT
TRBV7-2	-	few	15	TRBJ1-5	CASSPHSGDNQPQHF	TGTGCCAGCAGCCCTCATTCAGGGGACAATCAGCCCCAGCATTTT
TRBV5-6	TRBD1	many	13	TRBJ2-5	CASTRTGEETQYF	TGTGCCAGCACCCGGACAGGGGAAGAGACCCAGTACTTC
TRBV20-1	-	many	14	TRBJ2-6	CSARDNSGANVLTF	TGCAGTGCTAGAGACAACTCTGGGGCCAACGTCCTGACTTTC
TRBV9	-	-	16	TRBJ2-6	CASSARKGAGANVLTF	TGTGCCAGCAGCGCCCGAAAGGGGGCTGGGGCCAACGTCCTGACTTTC
TRBV5-1	TRBD1	many	15	TRBJ1-4	CASRRGTVNNEKLFF	TGCGCCAGCAGGCGCGGGACAGTTAATAATGAAAAACTGTTTTTT
TRBV27	TRBD1	few	16	TRBJ2-2	CASSLSDRGDTGELFF	TGTGCCAGCAGTTTATCGGACAGGGGCGACACCGGGGAGCTGTTTTTT
TRBV14	-	-	20	TRBJ2-2	CASSHTRGPISSANTGELFF	TGTGCCAGCAGCCACACTCGGGGCCCAATTTCTTCCGCGAACACCGGGGAGCTGTTTTTT
TRBV20-1	TRBD1	few	13	TRBJ2-7	CSAHRDRDHEQYF	TGCAGTGCTCACCGGGACAGGGACCACGAGCAGTACTTC
TRBV20-1	-	few	15	TRBJ2-7	CSATTPPKRTGEQYF	TGCAGTGCTACAACCCCCCCTAAACGAACGGGCGAGCAGTACTTC
TRBV10-3	TRBD1	many	17	TRBJ1-5	CAISDTPGTGNNQPQHF	TGTGCCATCAGTGATACTCCCGGGACAGGGAACAATCAGCCCCAGCATTTT
TRBV7-2	-	few	13	TRBJ1-1	CASSYAAGTEAFF	TGTGCCAGCAGCTACGCGGCTGGCACTGAAGCTTTCTTT
TRBV2	-	-	14	TRBJ1-5	CASSPLGGNQPQHF	TGTGCCAGCAGTCCCCTCGGGGGGAATCAGCCCCAGCATTTT
TRBV20-1	-	few	17	TRBJ1-4	CSAREPPDTGINEKLFF	TGCAGTGCTAGAGAGCCCCCCGATACAGGGATTAATGAAAAACTGTTTTTT
TRBV7-9	-	-	15	TRBJ1-5	CASSWGRDSNQPQHF	TGTGCCAGCAGCTGGGGCAGGGATAGCAATCAGCCCCAGCATTTT
TRBV2	-	many	13	TRBJ1-1	CASARGRNTEAFF	TGTGCCAGTGCCAGGGGAAGGAACACTGAAGCTTTCTTT
TRBV10-3	-	-	14	TRBJ1-3	CAISEFLSGNTIYF	TGTGCCATCAGTGAGTTCCTATCTGGAAACACCATATATTTT
TRBV6-1	-	many	12	TRBJ1-2	CASSGTGWGYTF	TGTGCCAGCAGTGGAACCGGCTGGGGCTACACCTTC
TRBV28	TRBD1	many	14	TRBJ2-5	CASTWPGGSETQYF	TGTGCCAGCACCTGGCCAGGGGGATCGGAGACCCAGTACTTC
TRBV3-1	-	many	14	TRBJ1-5	CASSSGRDNQPQHF	TGTGCCAGCAGCAGCGGCAGGGACAATCAGCCCCAGCATTTT
TRBV10-3	-	few	15	TRBJ1-2	CAIRPGKVDYYGYTF	TGTGCCATCAGGCCAGGCAAAGTAGACTACTATGGCTACACCTTC
TRBV9	-	many	15	TRBJ2-5	CASSLLGGFQETQYF	TGTGCCAGCAGCCTGCTAGGGGGTTTCCAAGAGACCCAGTACTTC
TRBV7-9	TRBD1	-	15	TRBJ2-7	CASSWLRGTGVEQYF	TGTGCCAGCAGCTGGCTCAGGGGGACAGGAGTAGAGCAGTACTTC
TRBV2	-	few	14	TRBJ1-1	CASSHSSGYTEAFF	TGTGCCAGCAGCCACTCCTCGGGGTACACTGAAGCTTTCTTT
TRBV28	-	many	14	TRBJ1-1	CASSLRTENTEAFF	TGTGCCAGCAGCTTGAGAACAGAGAACACTGAAGCTTTCTTT
TRBV29-1	-	many	15	TRBJ2-5	CSVGGLEVNQETQYF	TGCAGCGTTGGGGGGCTGGAGGTAAATCAAGAGACCCAGTACTTC
TRBV7-9	TRBD1	many	16	TRBJ2-7	CASSLVRLQGANEQYF	TGTGCCAGCAGCTTAGTACGACTCCAGGGGGCGAACGAGCAGTACTTC
TRBV19	TRBD2	many	16	TRBJ2-5	CASSNGLAGAQETQYF	TGTGCCAGTAGTAACGGACTAGCGGGGGCCCAAGAGACCCAGTACTTC
TRBV12-3/TRBV12-4	-	many	18	TRBJ2-7	CASSLAHRQDSLIPEQYF	TGTGCCAGCAGTTTAGCGCATCGGCAGGACAGTCTCATACCCGAGCAGTACTTC
TRBV4-1	-	-	15	TRBJ2-5	CASSQQHGEGGTQYF	TGCGCCAGCAGCCAACAACATGGGGAGGGGGGGACCCAGTACTTC
TRBV6-2/TRBV6-3	TRBD1	few	12	TRBJ2-4	CASTRDRRLQYF	TGTGCCAGCACCCGGGACAGGCGTCTTCAGTACTTC
TRBV15	TRBD1	many	14	TRBJ2-5	CATSTSGTEETQYF	TGTGCCACCAGCACCTCCGGGACAGAGGAGACCCAGTACTTC
TRBV6-1	TRBD1	many	12	TRBJ1-4	CASRTGSGKLFF	TGTGCCAGCCGGACAGGGTCGGGAAAACTGTTTTTT
TRBV11-3	TRBD2	few	15	TRBJ2-7	CASSSSAGVFGEQYF	TGTGCCAGCAGCAGTTCCGCGGGAGTCTTTGGCGAGCAGTACTTC